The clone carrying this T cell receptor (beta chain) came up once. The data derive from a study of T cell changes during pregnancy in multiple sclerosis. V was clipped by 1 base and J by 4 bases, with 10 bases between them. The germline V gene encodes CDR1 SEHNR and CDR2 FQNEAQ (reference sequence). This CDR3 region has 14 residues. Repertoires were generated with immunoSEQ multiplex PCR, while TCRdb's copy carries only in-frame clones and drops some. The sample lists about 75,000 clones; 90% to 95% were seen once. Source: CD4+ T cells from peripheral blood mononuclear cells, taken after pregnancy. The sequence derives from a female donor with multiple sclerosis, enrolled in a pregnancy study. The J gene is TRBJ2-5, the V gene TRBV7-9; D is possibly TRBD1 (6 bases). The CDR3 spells CASSLVGQIETQYF. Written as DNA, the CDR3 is TGTGCCAGCAGCTTAGTAGGACAGATAGAGACCCAGTACTTC. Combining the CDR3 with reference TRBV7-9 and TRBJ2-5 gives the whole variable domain DTGVSQNPRHKITKRGQNVTFRCDPISEHNRLYWYRQTLGQGPEFLTYFQNEAQLEKSRLLSDRFSAERPKGSFSTLEIQRTEQGDSAMYLCASSLVGQIETQYFGPGTRLLVL.